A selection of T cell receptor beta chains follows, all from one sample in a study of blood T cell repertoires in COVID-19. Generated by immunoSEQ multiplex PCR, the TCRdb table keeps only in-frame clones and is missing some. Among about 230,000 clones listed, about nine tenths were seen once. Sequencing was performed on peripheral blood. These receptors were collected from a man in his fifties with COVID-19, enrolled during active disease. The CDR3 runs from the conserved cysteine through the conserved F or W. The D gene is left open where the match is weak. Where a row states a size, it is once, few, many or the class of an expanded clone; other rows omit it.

CDR3 protein: CASSQESGGFYNEQFF; CDR3 DNA: TGCGCCAGCAGCCAAGAGAGCGGGGGGTTTTACAATGAGCAGTTCTTC; clone size: -; V gene: TRBV4-3; D gene: TRBD2; J gene: TRBJ2-1
CDR3 protein: CASSYNPGAYNEQFF; CDR3 DNA: TGTGCCAGCAGCTACAACCCGGGGGCCTACAATGAGCAGTTCTTC; clone size: -; V gene: TRBV3-1/TRBV3-2; D gene: -; J gene: TRBJ2-1
CDR3 protein: CASSLSQGKSDEQFF; CDR3 DNA: TGTGCCAGCAGCTTATCACAGGGGAAATCGGATGAGCAGTTCTTC; clone size: -; V gene: TRBV7-7; D gene: TRBD1; J gene: TRBJ2-1
CDR3 protein: CSASERGQKFSGTAYEQYF; CDR3 DNA: TGCAGTGCTAGTGAAAGGGGACAGAAGTTTAGCGGGACCGCCTACGAGCAGTACTTC; clone size: -; V gene: TRBV20-1; D gene: -; J gene: TRBJ2-7
CDR3 protein: CASSYSERSYNEQFF; CDR3 DNA: TGTGCCAGCAGTTATTCCGAGAGGTCCTACAATGAGCAGTTCTTC; clone size: -; V gene: TRBV6-2/TRBV6-3; D gene: -; J gene: TRBJ2-1
CDR3 protein: CASSTGLSYEQYF; CDR3 DNA: TGTGCCAGTAGTACAGGCCTTTCCTACGAGCAGTACTTC; clone size: -; V gene: TRBV19; D gene: -; J gene: TRBJ2-7
CDR3 protein: CASSIGTGGNQPQHF; CDR3 DNA: TGTGCCAGTAGTATCGGGACAGGGGGTAATCAGCCCCAGCATTTT; clone size: -; V gene: TRBV19; D gene: TRBD1; J gene: TRBJ1-5
CDR3 protein: CAISADRANTEAFF; CDR3 DNA: TGTGCCATCAGTGCTGACAGGGCGAACACTGAAGCTTTCTTT; clone size: once; V gene: TRBV10-3; D gene: TRBD1; J gene: TRBJ1-1
CDR3 protein: CASSVSGQYNEQFF; CDR3 DNA: TGTGCCAGCAGCGTATCTGGGCAGTACAATGAGCAGTTCTTC; clone size: -; V gene: TRBV9; D gene: -; J gene: TRBJ2-1
CDR3 protein: CASSSNRSPGNTIYF; CDR3 DNA: TGTGCCAGCAGTAGTAACAGGTCCCCTGGAAACACCATATATTTT; clone size: -; V gene: TRBV28; D gene: -; J gene: TRBJ1-3
CDR3 protein: CASSLVSGGYTGELFF; CDR3 DNA: TGTGCCAGCAGCTTAGTCAGCGGGGGCTACACCGGGGAGCTGTTTTTT; clone size: -; V gene: TRBV7-2; D gene: TRBD2; J gene: TRBJ2-2
CDR3 protein: CASSSLGGTTGELFF; CDR3 DNA: TGTGCCAGCTCGTCCCTGGGGGGGACCACCGGGGAGCTGTTTTTT; clone size: -; V gene: TRBV18; D gene: TRBD2; J gene: TRBJ2-2
CDR3 protein: CASSYQGALTQETQYF; CDR3 DNA: TGTGCCAGCAGTTACCAAGGGGCCCTAACCCAAGAGACCCAGTACTTC; clone size: -; V gene: TRBV6-2/TRBV6-3; D gene: -; J gene: TRBJ2-5
CDR3 protein: CASSSPKDRGGVNEQFF; CDR3 DNA: TGTGCCAGCAGTTCCCCCAAAGACAGGGGGGGGGTCAATGAGCAGTTCTTC; clone size: -; V gene: TRBV28; D gene: TRBD1; J gene: TRBJ2-1
CDR3 protein: CASSVQLDTDTQYF; CDR3 DNA: TGTGCCAGCAGCGTTCAACTAGACACAGATACGCAGTATTTT; clone size: -; V gene: TRBV9; D gene: -; J gene: TRBJ2-3
CDR3 protein: CASSQEVVGLTSYEQYF; CDR3 DNA: TGCGCCAGCAGCCAAGAGGTTGTGGGACTCACCTCCTACGAGCAGTACTTC; clone size: -; V gene: TRBV4-3; D gene: -; J gene: TRBJ2-7
CDR3 protein: CATSRDGEKLFF; CDR3 DNA: TGTGCCACCAGCAGAGACGGTGAAAAACTGTTTTTT; clone size: -; V gene: TRBV15; D gene: -; J gene: TRBJ1-4
CDR3 protein: CASSPLGDYQETQYF; CDR3 DNA: TGTGCCAGCAGTCCCCTGGGGGACTACCAAGAGACCCAGTACTTC; clone size: once; V gene: TRBV6-5; D gene: -; J gene: TRBJ2-5
CDR3 protein: CASSQVCVGPPGRQNNTGELFF; CDR3 DNA: TGTGCCAGCAGCCAAGTGTGTGTTGGCCCCCCCGGGAGACAGAATAACACCGGGGAGCTGTTTTTT; clone size: -; V gene: TRBV3-1/TRBV3-2; D gene: -; J gene: TRBJ2-2
CDR3 protein: CASSFSEGNSPLHF; CDR3 DNA: TGTGCCAGCAGTTTTTCGGAGGGGAATTCACCCCTCCACTTT; clone size: -; V gene: TRBV28; D gene: -; J gene: TRBJ1-6
CDR3 protein: CASSWPSGGGGITDTQYF; CDR3 DNA: TGTGCCAGCAGCTGGCCTAGCGGGGGTGGAGGAATCACAGATACGCAGTATTTT; clone size: -; V gene: TRBV7-2; D gene: TRBD2; J gene: TRBJ2-3
CDR3 protein: CATALPGVSNTQYF; CDR3 DNA: TGTGCCACCGCACTGCCGGGAGTTTCAAATACGCAGTATTTT; clone size: -; V gene: TRBV15; D gene: -; J gene: TRBJ2-3
CDR3 protein: CASSEVTGVAYEQYF; CDR3 DNA: TGTGCCAGCAGTGAAGTGACAGGGGTTGCCTACGAGCAGTACTTC; clone size: -; V gene: TRBV2; D gene: TRBD1; J gene: TRBJ2-7
CDR3 protein: CAISGGHSSYNEQFF; CDR3 DNA: TGTGCCATCAGTGGGGGACACAGCTCCTACAATGAGCAGTTCTTC; clone size: -; V gene: TRBV10-3; D gene: -; J gene: TRBJ2-1
CDR3 protein: CASRIQGANTGELFF; CDR3 DNA: TGCGCCAGCAGAATACAGGGGGCGAACACCGGGGAGCTGTTTTTT; clone size: -; V gene: TRBV5-1; D gene: TRBD1; J gene: TRBJ2-2
CDR3 protein: CASNPRDRVDEQYF; CDR3 DNA: TGTGCCAGCAACCCTCGGGACAGGGTGGACGAGCAGTACTTC; clone size: -; V gene: TRBV7-9; D gene: TRBD1; J gene: TRBJ2-7
CDR3 protein: CAWTGTAYEQYF; CDR3 DNA: TGTGCCTGGACCGGGACAGCCTACGAGCAGTACTTC; clone size: -; V gene: TRBV30; D gene: TRBD1; J gene: TRBJ2-7
CDR3 protein: CASSLEGELFF; CDR3 DNA: TGTGCCAGCAGCTTAGAGGGGGAGCTGTTTTTT; clone size: many; V gene: TRBV7-3; D gene: -; J gene: TRBJ2-2
CDR3 protein: CASSVATGGGTEAFF; CDR3 DNA: TGTGCCAGCAGCGTAGCTACTGGGGGGGGTACTGAAGCTTTCTTT; clone size: -; V gene: TRBV9; D gene: -; J gene: TRBJ1-1
CDR3 protein: CSAPGQTNEQFF; CDR3 DNA: TGCAGCGCCCCGGGACAGACAAATGAGCAGTTCTTC; clone size: -; V gene: TRBV29-1; D gene: TRBD1; J gene: TRBJ2-1
CDR3 protein: CASSVDGSTDTQYF; CDR3 DNA: TGTGCCAGCAGCGTAGACGGGAGCACAGATACGCAGTATTTT; clone size: -; V gene: TRBV9; D gene: -; J gene: TRBJ2-3
CDR3 protein: CASSEDRGTEAFF; CDR3 DNA: TGTGCCAGCAGTGAGGACAGGGGCACTGAAGCTTTCTTT; clone size: few; V gene: TRBV12-3/TRBV12-4; D gene: TRBD1; J gene: TRBJ1-1
CDR3 protein: CAWSNDRNSGNTIYF; CDR3 DNA: TGTGCCTGGAGCAATGACAGGAACTCTGGAAACACCATATATTTT; clone size: few; V gene: TRBV30; D gene: -; J gene: TRBJ1-3
CDR3 protein: CASSIVAGNTGELFF; CDR3 DNA: TGTGCCAGCTCCATCGTGGCAGGGAACACCGGGGAGCTGTTTTTT; clone size: -; V gene: TRBV28; D gene: -; J gene: TRBJ2-2
CDR3 protein: CASSLGTDYEKLFF; CDR3 DNA: TGCGCCAGCAGCTTGGGGACAGACTATGAAAAACTGTTTTTT; clone size: -; V gene: TRBV5-1; D gene: -; J gene: TRBJ1-4
CDR3 protein: CASSSKQGFAGELFF; CDR3 DNA: TGTGCCAGCAGCAGTAAACAGGGGTTCGCCGGGGAGCTGTTTTTT; clone size: few; V gene: TRBV5-6; D gene: TRBD1; J gene: TRBJ2-2
CDR3 protein: CATKIVGLREGSYNEQFF; CDR3 DNA: TGTGCCACCAAGATCGTAGGGTTGCGGGAGGGCTCCTACAATGAGCAGTTCTTC; clone size: -; V gene: TRBV24-1; D gene: TRBD2; J gene: TRBJ2-1
CDR3 protein: CASSSGDTQYF; CDR3 DNA: TGTGCCAGCAGCTCCGGGGATACGCAGTATTTT; clone size: -; V gene: TRBV11-2; D gene: -; J gene: TRBJ2-3
CDR3 protein: CASSIPGGTSPLHF; CDR3 DNA: TGTGCCAGCAGTATCCCAGGGGGGACCTCACCCCTCCACTTT; clone size: -; V gene: TRBV6-6; D gene: TRBD1; J gene: TRBJ1-6
CDR3 protein: CASSGDRPQHF; CDR3 DNA: TGTGCCAGCAGCGGGGACAGGCCCCAGCATTTT; clone size: few; V gene: TRBV28; D gene: TRBD1; J gene: TRBJ1-5
CDR3 protein: CASSPTSGGVYEQFF; CDR3 DNA: TGTGCCAGCAGCCCGACTAGCGGGGGGGTTTATGAGCAGTTCTTC; clone size: few; V gene: TRBV7-7; D gene: TRBD2; J gene: TRBJ2-1
CDR3 protein: CASSSGQHNEQFF; CDR3 DNA: TGCGCCAGCAGCTCGGGACAGCACAATGAGCAGTTCTTC; clone size: -; V gene: TRBV5-1; D gene: TRBD1; J gene: TRBJ2-1
CDR3 protein: CATSARGTGQETQYF; CDR3 DNA: TGTGCCACCAGTGCCCGAGGGACAGGGCAAGAGACCCAGTACTTC; clone size: once; V gene: TRBV24-1; D gene: TRBD1; J gene: TRBJ2-5
CDR3 protein: CAISGTGESYNEQFF; CDR3 DNA: TGTGCCATCAGTGGGACGGGGGAGTCCTACAATGAGCAGTTCTTC; clone size: -; V gene: TRBV10-3; D gene: -; J gene: TRBJ2-1
CDR3 protein: CSVGDRALSGNTIYF; CDR3 DNA: TGCAGCGTTGGGGACAGGGCCCTATCTGGAAACACCATATATTTT; clone size: -; V gene: TRBV29-1; D gene: TRBD1; J gene: TRBJ1-3
CDR3 protein: CASSRLARPSPYNEQFF; CDR3 DNA: TGTGCCAGCAGTAGACTAGCGAGACCGTCGCCTTACAATGAGCAGTTCTTC; clone size: -; V gene: TRBV27; D gene: TRBD2; J gene: TRBJ2-1
CDR3 protein: CASEQGYTYNEQFF; CDR3 DNA: TGTGCCAGTGAACAGGGGTACACCTACAATGAGCAGTTCTTC; clone size: -; V gene: TRBV19; D gene: TRBD1; J gene: TRBJ2-1
CDR3 protein: CASSQTGTGELFF; CDR3 DNA: TGTGCCAGCAGCCAAACAGGGACCGGGGAGCTGTTTTTT; clone size: -; V gene: TRBV14; D gene: -; J gene: TRBJ2-2
CDR3 protein: CSVWEEIGYEQYF; CDR3 DNA: TGCAGCGTTTGGGAGGAGATCGGCTACGAGCAGTACTTC; clone size: -; V gene: TRBV29-1; D gene: -; J gene: TRBJ2-7
CDR3 protein: CASSLRTGGFYNEQFF; CDR3 DNA: TGTGCCAGCAGCTTAAGGACAGGGGGCTTCTACAATGAGCAGTTCTTC; clone size: -; V gene: TRBV11-2; D gene: TRBD1; J gene: TRBJ2-1
CDR3 protein: CASSVRGTGGATGELFF; CDR3 DNA: TGTGCCAGCAGCGTCCGCGGGACAGGGGGCGCGACCGGGGAGCTGTTTTTT; clone size: -; V gene: TRBV9; D gene: TRBD1; J gene: TRBJ2-2
CDR3 protein: CASAWANTEAFF; CDR3 DNA: TGTGCCAGTGCGTGGGCTAACACTGAAGCTTTCTTT; clone size: -; V gene: TRBV19; D gene: -; J gene: TRBJ1-1
CDR3 protein: CASSLVDQQSGGYTF; CDR3 DNA: TGCGCCAGCAGCTTGGTAGACCAACAGTCCGGTGGCTACACCTTC; clone size: -; V gene: TRBV5-1; D gene: -; J gene: TRBJ1-2
CDR3 protein: CASSSTKTGLEQYF; CDR3 DNA: TGTGCCAGCAGCTCAACGAAGACAGGGCTCGAGCAGTACTTC; clone size: -; V gene: TRBV7-8; D gene: TRBD1; J gene: TRBJ2-7
CDR3 protein: CASSPAARGGEAFF; CDR3 DNA: TGTGCCAGCAGCCCCGCTGCCCGGGGGGGTGAAGCTTTCTTT; clone size: -; V gene: TRBV7-3; D gene: -; J gene: TRBJ1-1